The 28 T cell receptor beta chains listed next were all sequenced from one sample in a study of T cells after yellow fever vaccination (dated by TCRdb to about 2019). Taken with the paper, the label for treatment or condition translates to: live attenuated yellow fever vaccine strain. Receptor libraries were prepared by 5' RACE. Sequencing was performed on an Illumina NovaSeq 6000. TCRdb trimmed the raw reads at Q25, called clones with MiXCR and kept productive beta chains. Merged by CDR3 protein, the rows form single entries marked with the most common genes and DNA. This sample holds around 320,000 distinct CDR3 sequences; less than 9.5% were observed only once. About 3.5% of the sample comes from the top ten. The sequencing used CD4+ T cells sorted from PBMCs, collected 5 days after the yellow fever booster vaccination. These receptors were collected from a man between 18 and 29 years old who received the YFV17D yellow fever vaccine.

This clonotype occurred a few times. The chain has TRBV6-5 and TRBJ2-3; D is possibly TRBD2 (5 bases). Trimming left V 2 bases short and J 3 bases short, with 15 bases between. In germline, CDR1 is MNHEY, CDR2 SVGAGI. The CDR3 has 16 residues. CDR3 sequence (DNA): TGTGCCAGCAGTTACCACGGGGTCTCTCCTACAGATACGCAGTATTTT. It encodes CASSYHGVSPTDTQYF.

The chain couples TRBV20-1 to TRBJ2-7, with a weak D call TRBD2 (5 bases). Trimming stripped 2 bases from V and 6 bases from J, with 17 bases between. Per the germline V gene, CDR1 is DFQATT and CDR2 is SNEGSKA (reference sequence). The CDR3 has 14 residues. The CDR3 DNA follows: TGCAGTGCTAGAAAGAGGGAGACCTCCCTCGAGCAGTACGTC. This sequence encodes CSARKRETSLEQYV.

This clonotype was counted between two and nine times. V and J are TRBV5-1 and TRBJ2-5; D ambiguous. Trimming shortened V by 5 bases and J by 3 bases, and 17 bases separated the two germline ends. The CDR3 sequence is 15 residues long. Germline values: CDR1 SGHRS, CDR2 YFSETQ. In DNA, the CDR3 is TGCGCCAGCAGTTTAACCGGGTCTCTAGAAGAGACCCAGTACTTC. Its translation: CASSLTGSLEETQYF.

In this sample, this clonotype turned up a few times. The chain uses TRBV6-5 and TRBJ1-5; perhaps TRBD1 as D (5 bases). CDR1 and CDR2 from the germline V gene are MNHEY and SVGAGI. The CDR3 has 15 residues. Trimming pared 6 bases from V and 7 bases from J, leaving 19 bases between. The CDR3 nucleotides are TGTGCCAGCAGCCCTGGCTTGGGGGTAAGCCAGCCCCAGCATTTT. It codes for CASSPGLGVSQPQHF.

This chain uses TRBV5-6 with TRBJ1-2, with D tentatively TRBD1 (5 bases). Trimming removed 3 bases at V and 8 bases at J, with 11 bases between. CDR1 SGHDT and CDR2 YYEEEE come from the germline V gene. The CDR3 loop spans 12 amino acids. The chain's CDR3 is CASSWTSEGYTF. The DNA for the CDR3 is TGTGCCAGCAGCTGGACATCAGAAGGCTACACCTTC.

J is TRBJ1-4 and V is TRBV20-1; D unclear. The CDR3 runs 12 residues. V was cut by 6 bases and J by 8 bases, with 13 bases left in between. CDR1 DFQATT and CDR2 SNEGSKA come from the germline V gene (reference sequence). Here the CDR3 reads CSARRGEEKLFF. CDR3 bases: TGCAGTGCCCGCCGAGGTGAGGAAAAACTGTTTTTT.

The chain recombines TRBV25-1 with TRBJ2-2, with D tentatively TRBD1 or TRBD2 (5 bases each). Germline-derived CDR1 and CDR2 are MGHDK and SYGVNS. This CDR3 is built from 13 residues. Trimming removed 6 bases from V and 7 bases from J, with 12 bases in between. CDR3 nucleotides: TGTGCCAGCAGACGAGGGGAAGGCGGGGAGCTGTTTTTT. Encoded protein: CASRRGEGGELFF.

This clonotype turned up a few times. The chain combines TRBV29-1 with TRBJ1-1; the match to TRBD1 covers 9 bases. The germline V gene encodes CDR1 SQVTM and CDR2 ANQGSEA. V shed 7 bases and J 5 bases; nucleotides not matched to a gene: 8. There are 13 residues in the CDR3. Here the CDR3 reads CSGGGQGGTEAFF. The CDR3 DNA sequence: TGCAGCGGGGGGGGACAGGGTGGAACTGAAGCTTTCTTT.

The table lists this clonotype with many counts. V usage is TRBV7-9 and J usage is TRBJ1-1; TRBD1 matches at 10 bases. V was pared by 3 bases and J by 5 bases, with 9 bases of the junction left unmatched. The V gene's germline CDR1 is SEHNR and CDR2 FQNEAQ (reference sequence). The CDR3 loop spans 16 amino acids. CDR3 residues: CASSFLRPGQGTEAFF. The CDR3 region has the DNA TGTGCCAGCAGCTTTCTTCGCCCGGGACAGGGGACTGAAGCTTTCTTT.

Many counts were recorded for this clonotype. The rearrangement joins TRBV12-3 or TRBV12-4 to TRBJ2-5, with D possibly TRBD1 on 6 matching bases. The CDR3 covers 14 residues. Trimming shortened V by 3 bases and J by 1 base, and 9 bases separated the two germline ends. The chain's CDR3 is CASSLAGAQETQYF. The CDR3 nucleotides read TGTGCCAGCAGTTTGGCAGGGGCCCAAGAGACCCAGTACTTC.

This clonotype was observed a few times. The chain links TRBV5-1 to TRBJ2-5; 14 nucleotides align to TRBD2. The CDR3 extends over 18 amino acids. V lost 1 base, J lost 4 bases, and 9 bases stayed unmatched. Germline V lookup: CDR1 SGHRS, CDR2 YFSETQ. The CDR3 reads CASSLLPAGTSGGETQYF. The CDR3 DNA reads TGCGCCAGCAGCTTGTTACCAGCCGGGACTAGCGGGGGAGAGACCCAGTACTTC. The full variable domain, in which reference TRBV5-1 and TRBJ2-5 provide the parts outside the CDR3, is KAGVTQTPRYLIKTRGQQVTLSCSPISGHRSVSWYQQTPGQGLQFLFEYFSETQRNKGNFPGRFSGRQFSNSRSEMNVSTLELGDSALYLCASSLLPAGTSGGETQYFGPGTRLLVL.

The CDR3 region is CASSQDRATQGGCYGYTF. The CDR3 coding sequence is TGTGCCAGCAGCCAAGACCGGGCCACCCAAGGAGGGTGCTATGGCTACACCTTC. J is TRBJ1-2 and V is TRBV14; no clear D. The germline V and J ends were trimmed by 0 bases and 4 bases, with 21 bases remaining between them. The CDR3 length is 18 residues. CDR1 SGHDN and CDR2 FVKESK come from the germline V gene.

This clonotype came up many times. This chain connects TRBV5-6 to TRBJ2-3; no firm D call. The length of the CDR3 is 15 residues. Trimming took off 4 bases at V and 1 base at J, with 13 bases between the two ends. CDR1 and CDR2 (germline): SGHDT, YYEEEE. Here the CDR3 DNA reads TGTGCCAGCAGCCGGAGTTCGACGGGCACAGATACGCAGTATTTT. Amino acid sequence: CASSRSSTGTDTQYF.

The chain has TRBV11-3 and TRBJ2-5, with 11 bases identical to TRBD1. This CDR3 has 17 amino acids. CDR1 is SGHNT and CDR2 is YENEEA in the germline V gene. The trim removed 5 bases at V and 0 bases at J, leaving 8 bases unmatched. CDR3 DNA sequence: TGTGCCAGCAGCCGGGGACAGGGGGAACCTTACCAAGAGACCCAGTACTTC. Amino acid sequence: CASSRGQGEPYQETQYF.

The genes are TRBV24-1 and TRBJ2-7; 8 bases align to TRBD1. This CDR3 contains 17 residues. Germline loops: CDR1 KGHDR, CDR2 SFDVKD. V shed 1 base and J 1 base; nucleotides not matched to a gene: 8. CDR3 amino acids: CATSDFRQGRKSYEQYF. In nucleotides, the CDR3 is TGTGCCACCAGTGATTTCAGACAGGGGAGGAAGTCCTACGAGCAGTACTTC.

This clonotype was observed a handful of times. V is TRBV5-4 and J is TRBJ2-7, with 10 bases identical to TRBD2. Germline CDR1 reads SGHNT; CDR2 reads YYREEE (reference sequence). Trimming cost V 2 bases and J 3 bases; bases outside gene matches: 5. The CDR3 has 15 residues. CDR3 nucleotide sequence: TGTGCCAGCAGCTTCTTAGGACTAGCGGTCTACGAGCAGTACTTC. The encoded protein is CASSFLGLAVYEQYF.

This clonotype was picked up a small number of times. This sequence joins TRBV20-1 and TRBJ1-1; D possibly corresponds to TRBD1 (5 bases). Germline V gene data show CDR1 as DFQATT and CDR2 as SNEGSKA (reference sequence). V lost 6 bases and J 5 bases, leaving 16 bases between the germline ends. This CDR3 is 13 amino acids long. CDR3 amino acids: CSALAGGGTEAFF. CDR3 DNA: TGCAGTGCCCTTGCCGGGGGGGGTACTGAAGCTTTCTTT.

Ten or more counts support this clonotype. The rearrangement uses TRBV5-1 and TRBJ1-2; TRBD1 matches 7 bases. Germline V gene sequence: CDR1 SGHRS, CDR2 YFSETQ. The CDR3 covers 15 residues. V was pared by 3 bases and J by 4 bases, with 9 bases of the junction left unmatched. The CDR3 DNA is TGCGCCAGCAGCTCGGGCGGACAGGACCTCTATGGCTACACCTTC. Translated, it gives CASSSGGQDLYGYTF.

The V and J genes are TRBV6-2 or TRBV6-3 and TRBJ2-5; perhaps TRBD2 as D (6 bases). V was clipped by 6 bases and J by 2 bases, with 16 bases between them. Germline assignment: CDR1 MNHEY and CDR2 SVGEGT. The CDR3 extends over 15 amino acids. The CDR3: CASRRFAGNQETQYF. CDR3 bases: TGTGCCAGCAGAAGATTCGCGGGGAATCAAGAGACCCAGTACTTC.

The J gene is TRBJ2-7, the V gene TRBV29-1; D is undetermined. This CDR3 is built from 11 residues. The V end was cut by 8 bases, the J end by 7 bases, with 15 bases between. The germline V gene encodes CDR1 SQVTM and CDR2 ANQGSEA. CDR3 coding DNA: TGCAGCCCCGAGTCAGACGGGGAGCAGTACGTC. This translates into CSPESDGEQYV.

The chain links TRBV4-3 to TRBJ1-5; D unresolved. The CDR3 runs 15 residues. Germline CDR1 LGHNA, CDR2 YSLEER. V lost 1 base and J 0 bases, leaving 7 bases between the germline ends. The CDR3 nucleotides are TGCGCCAGCAGCCAAGTTACGGATAGCAATCAGCCCCAGCATTTT. It specifies CASSQVTDSNQPQHF.

This clonotype occurred a few times. V usage is TRBV20-1 and J usage is TRBJ2-7, with D perhaps TRBD2 (6 bases). The V end lost 1 base, the J end lost 2 bases, and 15 bases lay between the germline ends. CDR1 and CDR2 from the germline V gene are DFQATT and SNEGSKA (reference sequence). CDR3 size: 15 residues. This CDR3 is CSARGRGTAPYEQYV. The CDR3 DNA is TGCAGTGCTAGAGGTCGCGGGACGGCCCCCTACGAGCAGTACGTC.

This clonotype was counted ten times or more. This rearrangement joins TRBV7-9 to TRBJ1-1, with D possibly being TRBD1 (5 bases). With 5 bases removed from V and 4 bases from J, the gap between germline ends came to 20 bases. Germline V gives CDR1 SEHNR, CDR2 FQNEAQ (reference sequence). CDR3 length: 16 amino acids. The CDR3 nucleotides are TGTGCCAGCAGCCCCGGCGGGGGTTATGATAGCACTGAAGCTTTCTTT. It is translated as CASSPGGGYDSTEAFF. Combining the CDR3 with reference TRBV7-9 and TRBJ1-1 gives the whole variable domain DTGVSQNPRHKITKRGQNVTFRCDPISEHNRLYWYRQTLGQGPEFLTYFQNEAQLEKSRLLSDRFSAERPKGSFSTLEIQRTEQGDSAMYLCASSPGGGYDSTEAFFGQGTRLTVV.

The chain uses TRBV6-6 and TRBJ1-5; D unresolved. The CDR3 contains 14 residues. Trimming pared 2 bases from V and 6 bases from J, leaving 11 bases between. Germline V gene data show CDR1 as MNHNY and CDR2 as SVGAGI (reference sequence). CDR3 in DNA: TGTGCCAGCAGTTACGGGGAGTCTAGTCAGCCCCAGCATTTT. It is translated as CASSYGESSQPQHF.

The chain employs TRBV27 and TRBJ2-1; perhaps TRBD1 as D (5 bases). Germline V gene lookup returns CDR1 MNHEY and CDR2 SMNVEV (reference sequence). The length of the CDR3 is 13 residues. Trimming took off 6 bases at V and 8 bases at J, with 14 bases between the two ends. In DNA, the CDR3 is TGTGCCAGCAGCACCAGGGTAGGCGATGAGCAGTTCTTC. It encodes CASSTRVGDEQFF.

This clonotype came up many times. V gene TRBV15 combines with J gene TRBJ2-2; D tentatively fits TRBD1 or TRBD2 (5 bases each). This CDR3 comprises 14 residues. Between the trimmed V and J ends, which lost 4 bases and 4 bases, there was a span of 10 bases. Germline V gives CDR1 LNHNV, CDR2 YYDKDF (reference sequence). The CDR3 protein is CATSIAGTTGELFF. CDR3 sequence (DNA): TGTGCCACCAGCATCGCTGGGACCACCGGGGAGCTGTTTTTT.

In its sample, this clonotype was seen a few times. The chain employs TRBV27 and TRBJ2-7, with D possibly being TRBD2 (5 bases). The CDR3 runs 14 residues. The germline V gene encodes CDR1 MNHEY and CDR2 SMNVEV (reference sequence). Trimming left V 7 bases short and J 4 bases short, with 17 bases between. CDR3 coding DNA: TGTGCCAGCACCGATGCGGGCAGGCCGTACGAGCAGTACTTC. This encodes CASTDAGRPYEQYF.

V gene TRBV4-1 combines with J gene TRBJ2-5; a weak D match, TRBD1 (5 bases). The germline V gene has CDR1 MGHRA and CDR2 YSYEKL. Trimming pared 3 bases from V and 1 base from J, leaving 15 bases between. The CDR3 contains 16 residues. In DNA form, the CDR3 reads TGCGCCAGCAGCCAGAAAAACACAGGCACCCAAGAGACCCAGTACTTC. It translates to CASSQKNTGTQETQYF.